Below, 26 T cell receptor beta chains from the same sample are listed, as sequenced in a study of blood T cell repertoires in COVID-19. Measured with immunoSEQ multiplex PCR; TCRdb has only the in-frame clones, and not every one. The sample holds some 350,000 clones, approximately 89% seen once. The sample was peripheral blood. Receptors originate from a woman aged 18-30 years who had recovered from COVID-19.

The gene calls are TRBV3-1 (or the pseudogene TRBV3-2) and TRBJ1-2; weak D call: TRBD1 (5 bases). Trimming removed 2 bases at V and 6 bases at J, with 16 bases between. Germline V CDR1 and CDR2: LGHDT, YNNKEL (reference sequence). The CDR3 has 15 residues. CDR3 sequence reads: CASSQTPGRPDGYTF. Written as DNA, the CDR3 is TGTGCCAGCAGCCAAACTCCAGGGAGGCCCGATGGCTACACCTTC.

CDR3 nucleotide sequence: TGTGCCAGCAGCCACACAGGACTAGAAGAGACCCAGTACTTC. It yields the protein CASSHTGLEETQYF. The V gene is TRBV6-6, the J gene TRBJ2-5; 7 bases line up with TRBD2. The CDR3 is made up of 14 amino acids. The V gene's germline CDR1 is MNHNY and CDR2 SVGAGI (reference sequence). The ends lost 6 bases at V and 3 bases at J; junction bases unmatched: 7.

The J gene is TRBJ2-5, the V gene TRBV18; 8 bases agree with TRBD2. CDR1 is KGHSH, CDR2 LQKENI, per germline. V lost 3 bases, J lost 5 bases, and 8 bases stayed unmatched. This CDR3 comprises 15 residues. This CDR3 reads CASSPIAGGGETQYF. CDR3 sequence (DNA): TGTGCCAGCTCACCGATCGCGGGAGGAGGCGAGACCCAGTACTTC.

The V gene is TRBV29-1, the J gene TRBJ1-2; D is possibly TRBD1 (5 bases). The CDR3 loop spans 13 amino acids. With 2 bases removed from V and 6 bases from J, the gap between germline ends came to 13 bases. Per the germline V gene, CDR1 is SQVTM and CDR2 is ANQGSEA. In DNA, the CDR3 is TGCAGCGTTGAAACGCGGGGGACTAATGGCTACACCTTC. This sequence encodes CSVETRGTNGYTF.

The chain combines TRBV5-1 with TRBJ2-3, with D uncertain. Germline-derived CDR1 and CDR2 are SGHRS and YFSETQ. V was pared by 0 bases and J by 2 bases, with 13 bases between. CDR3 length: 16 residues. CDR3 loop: CASSLAAAQPTDTQYF. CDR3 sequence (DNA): TGCGCCAGCAGCTTGGCCGCGGCCCAGCCCACAGATACGCAGTATTTT.

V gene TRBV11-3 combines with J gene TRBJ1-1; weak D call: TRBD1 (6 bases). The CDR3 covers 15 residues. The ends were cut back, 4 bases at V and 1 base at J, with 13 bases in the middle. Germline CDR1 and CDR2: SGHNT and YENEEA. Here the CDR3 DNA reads TGTGCCAGCAGCTCCCGGGACAAGAGGAACACTGAAGCTTTCTTT. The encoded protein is CASSSRDKRNTEAFF.

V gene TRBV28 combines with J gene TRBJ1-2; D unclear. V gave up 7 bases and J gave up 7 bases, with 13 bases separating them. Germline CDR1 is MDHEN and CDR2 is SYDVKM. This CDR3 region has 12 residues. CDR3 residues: CASTGEGRGYTF. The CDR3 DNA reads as TGTGCCAGCACCGGCGAGGGTCGTGGCTACACCTTC.

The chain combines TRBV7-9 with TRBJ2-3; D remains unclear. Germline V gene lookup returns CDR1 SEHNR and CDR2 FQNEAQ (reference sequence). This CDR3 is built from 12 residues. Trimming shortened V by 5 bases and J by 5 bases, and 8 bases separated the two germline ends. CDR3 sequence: CASSPGKDTQYF. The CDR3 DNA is TGTGCCAGCAGCCCAGGAAAAGATACGCAGTATTTT.

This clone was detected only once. CDR3 loop: CAISEALGYTF. The CDR3 DNA is TGTGCCATCAGTGAGGCACTCGGCTACACCTTC. This chain links TRBV10-3 with TRBJ1-2; D not certain. This CDR3 contains 11 residues. From germline, CDR1 is ENHRY and CDR2 SYGVKD. Trimming removed 2 bases from V and 8 bases from J, with 6 bases in between.

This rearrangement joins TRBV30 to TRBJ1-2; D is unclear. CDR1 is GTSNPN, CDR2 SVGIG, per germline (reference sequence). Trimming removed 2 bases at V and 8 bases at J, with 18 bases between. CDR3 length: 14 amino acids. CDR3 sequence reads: CAWSQQTSEGGYTF. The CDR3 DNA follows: TGTGCCTGGAGTCAACAAACCTCGGAGGGCGGCTACACCTTC. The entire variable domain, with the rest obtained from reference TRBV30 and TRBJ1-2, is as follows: SQTIHQWPATLVQPVGSPLSLECTVEGTSNPNLYWYRQAAGRGLQLLFYSVGIGQISSEVPQNLSASRPQDRQFILSSKKLLLSDSGFYLCAWSQQTSEGGYTFGSGTRLTVV.

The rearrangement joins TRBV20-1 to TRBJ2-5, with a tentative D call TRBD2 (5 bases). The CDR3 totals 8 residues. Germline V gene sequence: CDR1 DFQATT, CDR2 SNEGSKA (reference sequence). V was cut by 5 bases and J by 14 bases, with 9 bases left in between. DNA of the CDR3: TGCAGTGCTGGCGACTACTACTTC. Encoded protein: CSAGDYYF.

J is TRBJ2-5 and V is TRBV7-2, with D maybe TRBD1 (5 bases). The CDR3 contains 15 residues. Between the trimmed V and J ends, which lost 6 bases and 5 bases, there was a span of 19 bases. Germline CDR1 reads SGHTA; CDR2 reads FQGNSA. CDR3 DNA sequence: TGTGCCAGCAGTAGGGTTGTAGGGGCCTCGGAGACCCAGTACTTC. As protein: CASSRVVGASETQYF.

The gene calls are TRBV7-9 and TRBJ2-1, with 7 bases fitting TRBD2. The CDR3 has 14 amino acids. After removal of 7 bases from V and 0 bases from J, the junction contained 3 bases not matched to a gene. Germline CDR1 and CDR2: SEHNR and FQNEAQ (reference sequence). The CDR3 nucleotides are TGTGCCAGCACCGGCGGGAGCTCCTACAATGAGCAGTTCTTC. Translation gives CASTGGSSYNEQFF.

CDR3: CASSRDTHSEQYV. CDR3 coding DNA: TGTGCCAGCTCACGGGACACCCACTCCGAGCAGTACGTC. The rearrangement uses TRBV18 and TRBJ2-7; TRBD1 might be the D (6 bases). The V gene lost 4 bases and the J gene lost 6 bases, with 13 bases spanning the gap. The length of the CDR3 is 13 residues. Germline V lookup: CDR1 KGHSH, CDR2 LQKENI.

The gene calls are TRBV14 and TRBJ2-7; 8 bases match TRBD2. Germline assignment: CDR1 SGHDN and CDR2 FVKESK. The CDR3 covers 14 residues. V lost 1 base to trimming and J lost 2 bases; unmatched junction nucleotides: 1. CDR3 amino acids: CASSQAGGPYEQYV. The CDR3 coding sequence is TGTGCCAGCAGCCAAGCGGGAGGGCCCTACGAGCAGTACGTC.

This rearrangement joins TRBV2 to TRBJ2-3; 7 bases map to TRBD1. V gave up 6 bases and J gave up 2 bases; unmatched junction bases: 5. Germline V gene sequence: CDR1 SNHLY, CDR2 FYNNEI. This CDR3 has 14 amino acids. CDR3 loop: CASRKDRDTDTQYF. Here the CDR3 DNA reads TGTGCCAGCAGGAAAGACAGGGACACAGATACGCAGTATTTT. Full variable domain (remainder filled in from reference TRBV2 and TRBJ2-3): EPEVTQTPSHQVTQMGQEVILRCVPISNHLYFYWYRQILGQKVEFLVSFYNNEISEKSEIFDDQFSVERPDGSNFTLKIRSTKLEDSAMYFCASRKDRDTDTQYFGPGTRLTVL.

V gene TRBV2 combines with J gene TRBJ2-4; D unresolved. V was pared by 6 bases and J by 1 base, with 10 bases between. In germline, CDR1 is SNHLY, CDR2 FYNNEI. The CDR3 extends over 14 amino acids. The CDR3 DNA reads TGTGCCAGCAGGAGTAGCTGGGCCAAAAACATTCAGTACTTC. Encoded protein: CASRSSWAKNIQYF.

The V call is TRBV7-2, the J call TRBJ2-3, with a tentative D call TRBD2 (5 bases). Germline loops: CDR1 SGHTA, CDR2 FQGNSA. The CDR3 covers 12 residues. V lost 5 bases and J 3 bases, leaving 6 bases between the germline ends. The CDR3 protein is CASSTGTDTQYF. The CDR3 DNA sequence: TGTGCCAGCAGCACGGGGACAGATACGCAGTATTTT.

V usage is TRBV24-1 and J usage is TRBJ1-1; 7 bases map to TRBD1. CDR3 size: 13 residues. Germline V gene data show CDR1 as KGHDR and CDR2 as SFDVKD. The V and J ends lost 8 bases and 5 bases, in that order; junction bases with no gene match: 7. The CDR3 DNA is TGTGCCACCATGGACACAGGGGTTACTGAAGCTTTCTTT. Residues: CATMDTGVTEAFF.

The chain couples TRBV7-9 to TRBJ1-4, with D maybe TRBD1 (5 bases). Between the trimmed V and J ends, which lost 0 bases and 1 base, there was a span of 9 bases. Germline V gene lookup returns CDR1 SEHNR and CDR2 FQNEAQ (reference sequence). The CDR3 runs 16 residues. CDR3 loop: CASSLAGHRTNEKLFF. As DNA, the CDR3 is TGTGCCAGCAGCTTAGCAGGACACAGAACTAATGAAAAACTGTTTTTT.

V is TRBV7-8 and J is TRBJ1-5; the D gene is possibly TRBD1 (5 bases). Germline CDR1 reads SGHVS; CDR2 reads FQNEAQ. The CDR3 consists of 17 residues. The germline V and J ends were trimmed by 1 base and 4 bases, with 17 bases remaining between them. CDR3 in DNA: TGTGCCAGCAGCTTAGTCAGTATGTGGGGGGGAAATCAGCCCCAGCATTTT. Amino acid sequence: CASSLVSMWGGNQPQHF.

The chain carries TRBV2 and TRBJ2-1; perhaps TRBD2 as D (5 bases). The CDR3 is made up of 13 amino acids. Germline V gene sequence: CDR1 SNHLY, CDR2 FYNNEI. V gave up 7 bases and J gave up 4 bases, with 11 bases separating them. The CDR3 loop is CASIMSGYNEQFF. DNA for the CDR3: TGTGCCAGCATCATGAGCGGATACAATGAGCAGTTCTTC.

CDR3 amino acids: CASGSPREPEAFF. As DNA, the CDR3 is TGTGCTAGTGGTTCTCCCCGGGAGCCCGAAGCTTTCTTT. The chain couples TRBV12-5 to TRBJ1-1; D gene unclear. Germline assignment: CDR1 LGHNT and CDR2 FRNRAP. The CDR3 covers 13 residues. Trimming took 4 bases from V and 8 from J, leaving 14 bases between them. Full variable domain (outside the CDR3, taken from reference TRBV12-5 and TRBJ1-1): DARVTQTPRHKVTEMGQEVTMRCQPILGHNTVFWYRQTMMQGLELLAYFRNRAPLDDSGMPKDRFSAEMPDATLATLKIQPSEPRDSAVYFCASGSPREPEAFFGQGTRLTVV.

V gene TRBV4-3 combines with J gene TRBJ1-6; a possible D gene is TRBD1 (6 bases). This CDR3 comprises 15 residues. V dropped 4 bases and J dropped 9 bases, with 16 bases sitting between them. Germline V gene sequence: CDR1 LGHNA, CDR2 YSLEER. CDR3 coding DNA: TGCGCCAGCAGCCTAGTAGGGGGTTTAGGTTCACCCCTCCACTTT. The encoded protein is CASSLVGGLGSPLHF.

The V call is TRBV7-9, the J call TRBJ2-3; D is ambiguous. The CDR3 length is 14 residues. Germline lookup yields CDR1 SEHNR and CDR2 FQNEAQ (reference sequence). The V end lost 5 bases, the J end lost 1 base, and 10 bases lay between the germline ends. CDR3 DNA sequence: TGTGCCAGCAGCAATAGTATTGGCACAGATACGCAGTATTTT. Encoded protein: CASSNSIGTDTQYF.

Here the CDR3 reads CASSSGQGMEKLFF. The DNA for the CDR3 is TGTGCCAGCAGCTCCGGACAGGGTATGGAAAAACTGTTTTTT. The V call is TRBV5-6, the J call TRBJ1-4; 8 bases match TRBD1. J was trimmed by 8 bases and V by 3 bases; bases with no gene match: 6. The germline gives CDR1 SGHDT, CDR2 YYEEEE. The CDR3 spans 14 residues. Looking up the rest from reference TRBV5-6 and TRBJ1-4 gives the full variable domain: DAGVTQSPTHLIKTRGQQVTLRCSPKSGHDTVSWYQQALGQGPQFIFQYYEEEERQRGNFPDRFSGHQFPNYSSELNVNALLLGDSALYLCASSSGQGMEKLFFGSGTQLSVL.